A single sample is the source of the 25 T cell receptor beta chains below, sequenced in a study of radiotherapy plus CTLA-4 blockade in lung cancer. Profiling relied on immunoSEQ multiplex PCR, and the TCRdb table lists in-frame clones only, not all of them. The sample contains some 110,000 clones, just under 80% of which appear only once. Sequencing used peripheral blood, obtained from a patient treated with radiotherapy plus ipilimumab. The receptors originated from a human donor with non-small cell lung cancer who had a partial response to radiotherapy plus ipilimumab.

This rearrangement joins TRBV7-9 to TRBJ1-1, with D uncertain. The V gene lost 3 bases and the J gene lost 0 bases, with 8 bases spanning the gap. The CDR3 contains 14 residues. CDR1 SEHNR and CDR2 FQNEAQ come from the germline V gene (reference sequence). The CDR3 bases are TGTGCCAGCAGCTTGCAGGCCATGAACACTGAAGCTTTCTTT. Translation gives CASSLQAMNTEAFF. The full variable domain, completed using reference TRBV7-9 and TRBJ1-1, is DTGVSQNPRHKITKRGQNVTFRCDPISEHNRLYWYRQTLGQGPEFLTYFQNEAQLEKSRLLSDRFSAERPKGSFSTLEIQRTEQGDSAMYLCASSLQAMNTEAFFGQGTRLTVV.

The V gene is TRBV18, the J gene TRBJ2-1, with 10 nucleotides matching TRBD2. The CDR3 sequence is 17 residues long. V lost 2 bases and J lost 7; bases outside the gene matches: 11. The germline gives CDR1 KGHSH, CDR2 LQKENI. DNA for the CDR3: TGTGCCAGCTCACCATCAACTAGCGGGAATACTTATAATGAGCAGTTCTTC. Its translation is CASSPSTSGNTYNEQFF.

This CDR3 reads CASSYFVGLNEKLFF. The CDR3, as DNA: TGTGCCAGCAGTTACTTCGTAGGACTTAATGAAAAACTGTTTTTT. The chain couples TRBV6-5 to TRBJ1-4; D call uncertain. Trimming removed 1 base from V and 4 bases from J, with 10 bases in between. Germline values: CDR1 MNHEY, CDR2 SVGAGI. The CDR3 runs to 15 residues.

This chain links TRBV28 with TRBJ1-6; possible D gene TRBD1, 5 bases. Germline-derived CDR1 and CDR2 are MDHEN and SYDVKM. The CDR3 loop spans 12 amino acids. Trimming took off 7 bases at V and 9 bases at J, with 10 bases between the two ends. CDR3 loop: CASTGPGSPLHF. The CDR3 DNA follows: TGTGCCAGCACAGGGCCCGGTTCACCCCTCCACTTT.

This chain uses TRBV19 with TRBJ1-5; 10 bases fit TRBD1. This CDR3 comprises 15 residues. V shed 10 bases and J 4 bases; nucleotides not matched to a gene: 10. Germline CDR1 reads LNHDA; CDR2 reads SQIVND (reference sequence). The CDR3 here is CATSIGQGGNQPQHF. CDR3 sequence (DNA): TGTGCCACCTCTATAGGACAGGGGGGAAATCAGCCCCAGCATTTT. The complete variable domain, with remaining parts taken from reference TRBV19 and TRBJ1-5, reads DGGITQSPKYLFRKEGQNVTLSCEQNLNHDAMYWYRQDPGQGLRLIYYSQIVNDFQKGDIAEGYSVSREKKESFPLTVTSAQKNPTAFYLCATSIGQGGNQPQHFGDGTRLSIL.

V gene TRBV25-1 combines with J gene TRBJ1-4; weak D call: TRBD1 (5 bases). The CDR3 has 16 residues. Looked up from germline, CDR1 is MGHDK and CDR2 is SYGVNS. The V and J ends lost 0 bases and 4 bases respectively, with 12 bases between them. This chain's CDR3 is CASSEYGRQGNEKLFF. CDR3 DNA: TGTGCCAGCAGTGAATACGGTCGGCAGGGTAATGAAAAACTGTTTTTT.

V gene TRBV2 combines with J gene TRBJ2-1; 9 bases are a match to TRBD1. The CDR3 has 16 amino acids. CDR1 and CDR2 (germline): SNHLY, FYNNEI. The junction had 14 bases not matched to a gene; V was cut back by 6 bases and J by 8 bases. This chain's CDR3 is CASSERTGGRVDEQFF. In DNA, the CDR3 is TGTGCCAGCAGCGAGCGTACAGGGGGCAGAGTCGATGAGCAGTTCTTC.

The rearrangement uses TRBV21-1 and TRBJ2-7; the table calls TRBD2, which could not be checked here. TRBV21-1 is a pseudogene locus. The CDR3 is 15 residues long. CDR3 DNA: TGTGCCAGCAGCAGGGGACTAGCGGGATCGGTTGAGCAGTACGTC. This codes for CASSRGLAGSVEQYV.

This clone was picked up a small number of times. The chain combines TRBV18 with TRBJ1-1; D might be TRBD1 (6 bases). Trimming left V 2 bases short and J 0 bases short, with 10 bases between. Germline values: CDR1 KGHSH, CDR2 LQKENI. The CDR3 is 15 amino acids. The CDR3 loop reads CASSPSTGLNTEAFF. CDR3 in DNA: TGTGCCAGCTCACCATCTACAGGGCTGAACACTGAAGCTTTCTTT.

The J gene is TRBJ2-1, the V gene TRBV28; D perhaps matches TRBD2 (7 bases). The germline V gene encodes CDR1 MDHEN and CDR2 SYDVKM. This CDR3 contains 17 residues. Trimming cost V 2 bases and J 3 bases, with 17 bases left between them. CDR3 DNA sequence: TGTGCCAGCAGTTTAAGGGGGGGCGGGAGACACTACAATGAGCAGTTCTTC. The encoded protein is CASSLRGGGRHYNEQFF.

The chain uses TRBV7-9 and TRBJ1-3; 9 nucleotides match TRBD1. V lost 3 bases and J lost 0; bases outside the gene matches: 6. The CDR3 extends over 17 amino acids. CDR1 SEHNR and CDR2 FQNEAQ come from the germline V gene (reference sequence). For the CDR3, the DNA is TGTGCCAGCAGCTTCTCGGGGACAGGGTTCTCTGGAAACACCATATATTTT. Its protein is CASSFSGTGFSGNTIYF.

This chain joins TRBV6-5 and TRBJ2-7; the match to TRBD2 covers 11 bases. The J segment lost 0 bases and the V segment lost 6 bases, leaving 4 bases of the junction unmatched. The CDR3 is made up of 15 amino acids. CDR1 and CDR2 from the germline V gene are MNHEY and SVGAGI. For the CDR3, the DNA is TGTGCCAGCAGACAGACTAGCGGGAACTCCTACGAGCAGTACTTC. Encoded protein: CASRQTSGNSYEQYF.

This chain joins TRBV12-2 and TRBJ2-2; TRBD2 reflects the table's D call only, with no check against the DNA. TRBV12-2 is an annotated pseudogene. The CDR3 spans 16 residues. CDR3 DNA sequence: TGTGCAAGTCGCTTAGGACTAGCAGCGAACACCGGGGAGCTGTTTTTT. Amino acid sequence: CASRLGLAANTGELFF.

The V call is TRBV7-9, the J call TRBJ2-7; 8 bases map to TRBD1. Germline trimming cut 5 bases from V and 4 bases from J; bases unmatched to any gene: 7. The germline CDR1 and CDR2 sequences are SEHNR and FQNEAQ (reference sequence). The CDR3 has 14 residues. The DNA for the CDR3 is TGTGCCAGCAGCCCCCGGACAGGGAGTTACGAGCAGTACTTC. Translation gives CASSPRTGSYEQYF. The whole variable domain, remainder taken from reference TRBV7-9 and TRBJ2-7, is DTGVSQNPRHKITKRGQNVTFRCDPISEHNRLYWYRQTLGQGPEFLTYFQNEAQLEKSRLLSDRFSAERPKGSFSTLEIQRTEQGDSAMYLCASSPRTGSYEQYFGPGTRLTVT.

This clone was seen more than once but under ten times. V gene TRBV7-2 combines with J gene TRBJ1-2, with unresolved D. Germline loops: CDR1 SGHTA, CDR2 FQGNSA. The CDR3 is 12 amino acids. V was trimmed by 7 bases and J by 4 bases, leaving 10 bases between them. The CDR3 reads CASTPGSYGYTF. CDR3 DNA: TGTGCCAGCACCCCGGGAAGCTATGGCTACACCTTC.

This chain uses TRBV19 with TRBJ2-1; 9 nucleotides agree with TRBD1. Trimming removed 3 bases from V and 0 bases from J; junction bases left unmatched: 3. The CDR3 contains 16 residues. Germline values: CDR1 LNHDA, CDR2 SQIVND (reference sequence). This chain's CDR3 is CASSIRTGDSYNEQFF. The CDR3 DNA follows: TGTGCCAGTAGTATTCGGACAGGGGACTCCTACAATGAGCAGTTCTTC.

A single count supports this clone. The CDR3 sequence is CASSRRDSSLETQYF. The CDR3 bases are TGTGCCAGCAGCAGACGGGACTCTAGTTTAGAGACCCAGTACTTC. The chain is built from TRBV28 and TRBJ2-5; tentatively, D is TRBD2 (6 bases). Germline-derived CDR1 and CDR2 are MDHEN and SYDVKM. The CDR3 is 15 amino acids. Between the trimmed V and J ends, which lost 6 bases and 4 bases, there was a span of 18 bases.

This chain connects TRBV5-1 to TRBJ2-7; 8 nucleotides line up with TRBD2. CDR3 length: 14 amino acids. Per the germline V gene, CDR1 is SGHRS and CDR2 is YFSETQ. J was trimmed by 4 bases and V by 0 bases; bases with no gene match: 3. CDR3 nucleotide sequence: TGCGCCAGCAGCTTGGCGGGACTAGGGTACGAGCAGTACTTC. This translates into CASSLAGLGYEQYF.

This clone appeared once. This chain links TRBV19 with TRBJ1-3; D unresolved. Germline CDR1 is LNHDA and CDR2 is SQIVND (reference sequence). Trimming shortened V by 3 bases and J by 2 bases, and 8 bases separated the two germline ends. The CDR3 consists of 14 residues. CDR3 sequence reads: CASSIRTPGNTIYF. The DNA of the CDR3 is TGTGCCAGTAGTATTAGAACGCCTGGAAACACCATATATTTT.

V and J are TRBV7-2 and TRBJ2-7; tentatively, D is TRBD1 (5 bases). Germline V gene data show CDR1 as SGHTA and CDR2 as FQGNSA. The CDR3 runs 12 residues. V was trimmed by 2 bases and J by 3 bases, leaving 5 bases between them. The CDR3 sequence is CASSLQGYEQYV. The CDR3 nucleotides read TGTGCCAGCAGCTTACAGGGCTACGAGCAGTACGTC.

This sequence joins TRBV2 and TRBJ1-1; D might be TRBD1 (5 bases). Germline assignment: CDR1 SNHLY and CDR2 FYNNEI. CDR3 length: 13 residues. Trimming removed 7 bases at V and 2 bases at J, with 11 bases between. The CDR3 nucleotides are TGTGCCAGCACCGCGGGGGAAAACACTGAAGCTTTCTTT. It encodes CASTAGENTEAFF. The whole variable domain, filled in from reference TRBV2 and TRBJ1-1, reads EPEVTQTPSHQVTQMGQEVILRCVPISNHLYFYWYRQILGQKVEFLVSFYNNEISEKSEIFDDQFSVERPDGSNFTLKIRSTKLEDSAMYFCASTAGENTEAFFGQGTRLTVV.

Only a few counts were recorded for this clone. The chain links TRBV5-1 to TRBJ2-2; 8 bases are shared with TRBD2. The V gene end was trimmed by 1 base and the J gene end by 5 bases; junction bases not matched to a gene: 4. Germline lookup yields CDR1 SGHRS and CDR2 YFSETQ. The CDR3 consists of 15 residues. The CDR3 is CASSLSGRETGELFF. For the CDR3, the DNA is TGCGCCAGCAGCTTGAGCGGGAGAGAGACCGGGGAGCTGTTTTTT.

V and J are TRBV7-9 and TRBJ2-2; 7 bases match TRBD1. CDR1 and CDR2 from the germline V gene are SEHNR and FQNEAQ (reference sequence). The CDR3 totals 15 residues. V was pared by 2 bases and J by 5 bases, with 5 bases of the junction left unmatched. DNA for the CDR3: TGTGCCAGCAGCTTATTACAGGGGTGGACCGGGGAGCTGTTTTTT. This encodes CASSLLQGWTGELFF.

The chain recombines TRBV19 with TRBJ1-5; 9 positions match TRBD1. Trimming cost V 5 bases and J 4 bases; bases outside gene matches: 3. The CDR3 consists of 14 residues. CDR1 and CDR2 from the germline V gene are LNHDA and SQIVND (reference sequence). CDR3 region: CASSVDRGNQPQHF. CDR3 nucleotide sequence: TGTGCCAGTAGTGTGGACAGGGGTAATCAGCCCCAGCATTTT.

The chain couples TRBV18 to TRBJ2-5; D is undetermined. The CDR3 is made up of 13 amino acids. V shed 6 bases and J shed 4 bases, with 12 bases lying between them. From germline, CDR1 is KGHSH and CDR2 LQKENI. This chain's CDR3 is CASSSDHGETQYF. The CDR3 DNA reads as TGTGCCAGCTCGAGCGACCACGGAGAGACCCAGTACTTC.